Listed below are T cell receptor beta chains from one sample, sequenced in a study of blood T cell repertoires in COVID-19. Assay: immunoSEQ multiplex PCR; the TCRdb copy retains only in-frame clones and omits some. Of under 200,000 clones listed, roughly 78% were seen once; the top ten hold about 6.8%. Sequenced input: peripheral blood. The receptors originated from a man in his 70s with active or convalescent COVID-19. The CDR3 runs from the conserved cysteine through the conserved F or W. The order of the fields is clone size, D gene, V gene, J gene, CDR3 DNA, CDR3 protein. A D gene is named only where the DNA matches it firmly. Only part of the rows carry a size: once, few, many, or a class if the clone is expanded.

.,.,TRBV7-8,TRBJ1-5,TGTGCCAGCAGTTCCGGGACATCTTATAGCAATCAGCCCCAGCATTTT,CASSSGTSYSNQPQHF
.,.,TRBV25-1,TRBJ2-6,TGTGCCAGCAGTCCCCCAGGATCTGGGGCCAACGTCCTGACTTTC,CASSPPGSGANVLTF
.,TRBD1,TRBV24-1,TRBJ2-1,TGTGCCACCTCCCCAAGGGGGGGACAGGGGGACAATGAGCAGTTCTTC,CATSPRGGQGDNEQFF
.,TRBD2,TRBV5-1,TRBJ2-1,TGCGCCAGCAGCTACAGCGGGGACTACAATGAGCAGTTCTTC,CASSYSGDYNEQFF
few,.,TRBV11-2,TRBJ1-3,TGTGCCAGCAGCCCCAGAGAGAGGAGATCTGGAAACACCATATATTTT,CASSPRERRSGNTIYF
.,TRBD1,TRBV2,TRBJ1-5,TGTGCCAGCAACATCAACAGGGGAAATCAGCCCCAGCATTTT,CASNINRGNQPQHF
.,TRBD2,TRBV10-1,TRBJ2-3,TGCGCCAGCAGCCCGGGACTAGCGGGGGCCGGGGGTACGCAGTATTTT,CASSPGLAGAGGTQYF
.,TRBD1,TRBV19,TRBJ1-2,TGTGCCAGTAGAAGCGGACAGGGGGATGGCTACACCTTC,CASRSGQGDGYTF
.,TRBD1,TRBV29-1,TRBJ1-2,TGCAGCGTACCGGGACAGGCTGGCTACACCTTC,CSVPGQAGYTF
once,.,TRBV5-1,TRBJ2-7,TGCGCCAGCAGCTTGGGGCAGGGCTCGGCCTACCACGAGCAGTACTTC,CASSLGQGSAYHEQYF